This TCR beta chain was profiled in a study of identical twins. Study-wide results and caveats: Out-of-frame alpha sequences common to twins were enriched for low generation probability. The study reached conclusions through statistical analysis that was cross-sectional, not following the same donors.

In germline, CDR1 is SGHVS, CDR2 FQNEAQ. CDR3 length equals 11 residues. The V gene lost 8 bases and the J gene lost 9 bases, with 10 bases spanning the gap. The table lists this clonotype with a few counts. The antigen is undetermined. Using its own MiXCR run on the 5' RACE reads, TCRdb lists one record per CDR3 protein. The sample has about 460,000 distinct CDR3 sequences; more than 13% are singletons. These data are also associated with another study on yellow fever vaccine responses in identical twins.

This clonotype was obtained from a woman aged 18-29 years in good health. The source material was CD4+ T cells sorted from blood. V gene TRBV7-8 combines with J gene TRBJ2-2; tentative D call: TRBD1 (5 bases). CDR3: CASGRGRELFF. The CDR3 DNA is TGTGCCAGCGGAAGGGGTAGGGAGCTGTTTTTT.